This note documents a single T cell receptor beta chain sequence. What it recognizes is unknown. This sample is drawn from a study of PD-1 blockade in mismatch repair-deficient tumors. Study results and limitations: After pembrolizumab, tumor-resident clones rose rapidly, then generally contracted before radiologic responses.

The repertoire was sequenced with immunoSEQ multiplex PCR; TCRdb's copy has only in-frame clones and lacks some. The data show roughly 37,000 clones, around four fifths seen once. Trimming left V 2 bases short and J 4 bases short, with 17 bases between. From germline, CDR1 is SGHTS and CDR2 YDEGEE. The CDR3 loop spans 16 amino acids. The clonotype was recovered from an adult with mismatch repair-deficient cancer. V is TRBV5-8 and J is TRBJ2-3, with D tentatively TRBD1 (6 bases). Sequences were derived from PBMCs, sampled less than 40 weeks after starting pembrolizumab. Here the CDR3 DNA reads TGTGCCAGCAGCTTACAGGGAACCACCGGCGCAGATACGCAGTATTTT. It translates to CASSLQGTTGADTQYF.